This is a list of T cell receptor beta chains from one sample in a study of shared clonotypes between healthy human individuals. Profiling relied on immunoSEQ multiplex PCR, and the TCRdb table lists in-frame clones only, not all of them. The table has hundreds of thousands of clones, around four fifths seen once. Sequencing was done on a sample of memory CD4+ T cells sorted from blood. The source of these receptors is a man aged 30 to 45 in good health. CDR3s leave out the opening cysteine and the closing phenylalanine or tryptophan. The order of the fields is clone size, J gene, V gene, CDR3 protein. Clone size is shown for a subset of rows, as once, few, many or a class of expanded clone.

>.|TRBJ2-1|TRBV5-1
ASSSGIGQGTHEQF
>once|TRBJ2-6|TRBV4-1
ASSQDGLAGSGANVLT
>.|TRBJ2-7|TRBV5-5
ASTGVGYEQY
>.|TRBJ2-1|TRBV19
ASSINPYPSNEQF
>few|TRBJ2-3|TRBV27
ASTPLRGGALYTQY
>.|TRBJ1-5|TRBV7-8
ASSLGPGGSNQPQH
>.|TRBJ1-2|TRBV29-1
SVGGAREVGYT
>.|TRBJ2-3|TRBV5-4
ASQSSGARGDTQY
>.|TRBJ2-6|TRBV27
ASSLSAGANVLT
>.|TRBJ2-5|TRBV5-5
ASSVDRGRETQY
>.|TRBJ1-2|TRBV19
ASSIRRGEGYGYT
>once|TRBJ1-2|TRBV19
ASSPVGQVLVLYGYT
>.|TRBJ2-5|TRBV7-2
ASSSTYETQY
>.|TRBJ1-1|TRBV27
ASSLDRVTEAF
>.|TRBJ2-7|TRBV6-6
ASSYVRDYEQY
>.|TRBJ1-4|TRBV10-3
AISEGGKLF
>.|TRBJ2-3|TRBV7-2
ASSLVAVITDTQY
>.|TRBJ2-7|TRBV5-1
ASTPSGSSSRSEQY
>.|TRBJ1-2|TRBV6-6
ASSYSTQGMGGYT
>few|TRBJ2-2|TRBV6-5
ASRRDNANTGELF
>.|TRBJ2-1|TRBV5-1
ASQLAGDNEQF
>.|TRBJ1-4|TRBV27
ASIRGQGAICEKLF
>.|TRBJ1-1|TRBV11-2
ASRIQGGGLTEAF
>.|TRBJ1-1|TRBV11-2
ASSLDRVGGTEAF
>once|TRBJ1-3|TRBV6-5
ASSFGARANTIY
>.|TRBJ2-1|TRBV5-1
ASLDGRRSYNEQF
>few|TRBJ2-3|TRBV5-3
AREAGETSDTQY
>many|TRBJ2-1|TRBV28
ASRGLAGVSYNEQF
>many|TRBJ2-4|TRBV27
ASGLAGPGGIQY
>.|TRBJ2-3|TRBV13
ASSLRTSGTNTQY
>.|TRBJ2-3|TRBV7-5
VRSLGQVPSTDTQY
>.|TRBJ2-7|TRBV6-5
ASSYSGSYEQY
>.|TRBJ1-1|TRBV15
ATADAPERSSEAF
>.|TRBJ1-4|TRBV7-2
ASSLNRGIEKLF
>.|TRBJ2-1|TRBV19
ASSISGFGGKQF
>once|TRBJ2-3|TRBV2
ASGLAGGGTDTQY
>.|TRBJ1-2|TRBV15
ATSRGEQGGRGYT
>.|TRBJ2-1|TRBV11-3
ASSLGLAGEKF
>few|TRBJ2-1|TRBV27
ASSPGTGGSNEQF
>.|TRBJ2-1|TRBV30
AWTRTSYEQF
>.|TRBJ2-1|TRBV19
ASSVGLAGESEQF
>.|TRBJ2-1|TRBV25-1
ASSEPGKQF
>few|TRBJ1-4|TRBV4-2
ASSQDSGEKLF
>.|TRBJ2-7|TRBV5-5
ASSWLSSTTEQY
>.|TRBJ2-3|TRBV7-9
ASSSTPDRAGTDTQY
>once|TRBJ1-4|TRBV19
ASRRAPGEKLF
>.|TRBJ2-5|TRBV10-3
AISESTAGQGGGSAQETQY
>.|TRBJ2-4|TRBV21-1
ASSKRGFGDRTSLRNIQY
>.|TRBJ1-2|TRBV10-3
AIRQVNYGYT
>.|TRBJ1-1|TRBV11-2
ASSLPGIGAEAF
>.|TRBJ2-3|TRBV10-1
ASSALASGTDTQY
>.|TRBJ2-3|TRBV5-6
ASTLGTGAQY
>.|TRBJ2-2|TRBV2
ASSESSNTGELF